This TCR beta chain was recovered during a study of patients and donors after allogeneic stem cell transplantation. Germline CDR1 and CDR2: MNHNY and SVGAGI (reference sequence). CDR3 size: 11 residues. V was cut by 6 bases and J by 15 bases, with 15 bases left in between. TCRdb re-analysed the RT-PCR reads in MiXCR, keeping a single row per CDR3 protein. This sample has 800,000 to 1,000,000 distinct CDR3 sequences, with 15% to 20% found just once. This clonotype was detected only a few times. V gene TRBV6-6 combines with J gene TRBJ1-5; D remains unclear. The source of this sequence is a human donor who was either an allogeneic HSCT recipient or a stem cell or donor lymphocyte infusion donor (not recorded which). It is not recorded whose cells these are; they may come from a transplant donor. Input material: blood, either unsorted or a sorted T cell fraction (not recorded which). This CDR3 is CASRFNRAVHF. CDR3 DNA sequence: TGTGCCAGCAGATTTAATCGAGCTGTGCATTTT.